This passage covers 10 T cell receptor beta chains from one sample sequenced in a study of cytotoxic CD8 clonotypes in ibrutinib-treated CLL. Libraries were prepared by immunoSEQ multiplex PCR; TCRdb keeps only in-frame clonotypes and omits some of them. The table includes 300,000 to 350,000 clones, more than 65% detected once. The specimen was PBMCs, collected before ibrutinib treatment. These receptors originate from a human donor with chronic lymphocytic leukemia.

The chain carries TRBV4-3 and TRBJ1-5, with 7 positions matching TRBD1. The CDR3 loop spans 15 amino acids. The germline gives CDR1 LGHNA, CDR2 YSLEER. The V gene end was trimmed by 1 base and the J gene end by 7 bases; junction bases not matched to a gene: 7. Here the CDR3 DNA reads TGCGCCAGCAGCCAAGGGGAGCCAGGGGGGCAGCCCCAGCATTTT. This codes for CASSQGEPGGQPQHF.

The chain combines TRBV28 with TRBJ1-4; D unresolved. In germline, CDR1 is MDHEN, CDR2 SYDVKM. Trimming cost V 2 bases and J 10 bases, with 8 bases left between them. The CDR3 length is 12 residues. CDR3 in DNA: TGTGCCAGCAGTTTAGGGAGAGGAAAACTGTTTTTT. Its protein product is CASSLGRGKLFF.

This clone has more than one count but fewer than ten. The chain recombines TRBV15 with TRBJ1-2, with 8 bases matching TRBD1. CDR1 and CDR2 from the germline V gene are LNHNV and YYDKDF (reference sequence). The CDR3 extends over 16 amino acids. Trimming took 4 bases from V and 1 from J; bases not matched to a gene: 8. This CDR3 reads CATSNRQGTINYGYTF. In DNA, the CDR3 is TGTGCCACCAGCAACCGACAGGGGACCATTAACTATGGCTACACCTTC. The full variable domain, completed using reference TRBV15 and TRBJ1-2, is DAMVIQNPRYQVTQFGKPVTLSCSQTLNHNVMYWYQQKSSQAPKLLFHYYDKDFNNEADTPDNFQSRRPNTSFCFLDIRSPGLGDTAMYLCATSNRQGTINYGYTFGSGTRLTVV.

The genes are TRBV7-9 and TRBJ1-3; D call uncertain. CDR1 is SEHNR and CDR2 is FQNEAQ in the germline V gene (reference sequence). The CDR3 has 12 amino acids. V dropped 3 bases and J dropped 9 bases, with 9 bases sitting between them. The DNA for the CDR3 is TGTGCCAGCAGCTTCAACGTGGTCACCATATATTTT. Its translation is CASSFNVVTIYF.

This chain uses TRBV11-1 with TRBJ2-7; D remains unclear. CDR3 length: 14 residues. Trimming pared 2 bases from V and 3 bases from J, leaving 11 bases between. Germline CDR1 reads SGHAT; CDR2 reads FQDESV (reference sequence). DNA of the CDR3: TGTGCCAGCAGCTTAATTAGTGGGAACTACGAGCAGTACTTC. This translates into CASSLISGNYEQYF. Complete variable domain (other parts from reference TRBV11-1 and TRBJ2-7): EAEVAQSPRYKITEKSQAVAFWCDPISGHATLYWYRQILGQGPELLVQFQDESVVDDSQLPKDRFSAERLKGVDSTLKIQPAELGDSAMYLCASSLISGNYEQYFGPGTRLTVT.

This clone was counted once. The V and J genes are TRBV9 and TRBJ2-2; D is possibly TRBD1 or TRBD2 (7 bases each). Trimming left V 0 bases short and J 4 bases short, with 19 bases between. CDR1 and CDR2 (germline): SGDLS, YYNGEE. CDR3 length: 18 amino acids. This CDR3 reads CASSVAEGGGVGTGELFF. The CDR3 DNA sequence: TGTGCCAGCAGCGTAGCCGAGGGAGGGGGCGTCGGCACCGGGGAGCTGTTTTTT.

The rearrangement joins TRBV4-2 to TRBJ2-7; D might be TRBD1 (7 bases). From germline, CDR1 is LGHNA and CDR2 YNFKEQ. The CDR3 has 16 residues. The V end was cut by 0 bases, the J end by 4 bases, with 16 bases between. CDR3 DNA: TGTGCCAGCAGCCAAGAACGACAGGGACTTGCGTACGAGCAGTACTTC. Translation gives CASSQERQGLAYEQYF.

The V call is TRBV30, the J call TRBJ2-7; 11 bases are shared with TRBD1. Per the germline V gene, CDR1 is GTSNPN and CDR2 is SVGIG (reference sequence). Trimming at V came to 4 bases and at J to 5 bases, leaving 7 bases not matched to a gene. The CDR3 is 14 amino acids. The CDR3 region is CAWIRDRGNHEQYF. The DNA for the CDR3 is TGTGCCTGGATCCGGGACAGGGGGAACCACGAGCAGTACTTC.

The V call is TRBV9, the J call TRBJ1-3; D gene ambiguous. Germline CDR1 is SGDLS and CDR2 is YYNGEE. The CDR3 runs to 16 residues. Trimming shortened V by 0 bases and J by 0 bases, and 10 bases separated the two germline ends. Written as DNA, the CDR3 is TGTGCCAGCAGCGTAGAACCCGTTACCTCTGGAAACACCATATATTTT. Translated: CASSVEPVTSGNTIYF.

The chain recombines TRBV25-1 with TRBJ2-3, with D perhaps TRBD2 (7 bases). V dropped 7 bases and J dropped 1 base, with 18 bases sitting between them. The CDR3 totals 16 residues. Per germline, CDR1 MGHDK and CDR2 SYGVNS. CDR3 protein: CASTPRGAGGTDTQYF. In DNA, the CDR3 is TGTGCCAGCACCCCCCGGGGGGCAGGAGGCACAGATACGCAGTATTTT.